This entry lists 21 T cell receptor beta chains sequenced from one sample in a study of cytomegalovirus exposure and HLA in healthy donors. PCR employed 60 Vbeta and 13 Jbeta primers. Sequencing was performed with immunoSEQ multiplex PCR; in TCRdb, only in-frame clones are kept and a portion is missing. This sample has more than 85,000 clones; over 75% occur once, and the top ten carry roughly 1.9%. Sequenced: PBMCs. The receptors here all came from a boy between 5 and 17 years old in good health and CMV-seronegative.

This clone came up once. The chain is built from TRBV7-9 and TRBJ1-5, with D possibly matching TRBD1 (6 bases). Germline lookup yields CDR1 SEHNR and CDR2 FQNEAQ (reference sequence). Deletions cut 4 bases from V and 6 bases from J, with 19 bases between. The CDR3 runs 16 residues. The CDR3 region is CASSSVVGRGVQPQHF. The DNA for the CDR3 is TGTGCCAGCAGCTCAGTAGTTGGCAGGGGAGTTCAGCCCCAGCATTTT.

The chain combines TRBV7-2 with TRBJ2-1; D is unresolved. V lost 0 bases and J lost 8, with 14 bases in between. There are 15 residues in the CDR3. Germline values: CDR1 SGHTA, CDR2 FQGNSA. As DNA, the CDR3 is TGTGCCAGCAGCTTAGCGTATCTTGCTACGGATGAGCAGTTCTTC. Amino acids: CASSLAYLATDEQFF. The full variable domain, completed using reference TRBV7-2 and TRBJ2-1, is GAGVSQSPSNKVTEKGKDVELRCDPISGHTALYWYRQSLGQGLEFLIYFQGNSAPDKSGLPSDRFSAERTGGSVSTLTIQRTQQEDSAVYLCASSLAYLATDEQFFGPGTRLTVL.

The chain recombines TRBV7-2 with TRBJ2-7, with 10 bases fitting TRBD1. The CDR3 spans 14 residues. Germline V gives CDR1 SGHTA, CDR2 FQGNSA. V lost 4 bases, J lost 2 bases, and 2 bases stayed unmatched. CDR3 in DNA: TGTGCCAGCAGCTGGGACAGGGGCGCCTACGAGCAGTACTTC. Encoded protein: CASSWDRGAYEQYF. Together with reference TRBV7-2 and TRBJ2-7, the CDR3 gives the full variable domain: GAGVSQSPSNKVTEKGKDVELRCDPISGHTALYWYRQSLGQGLEFLIYFQGNSAPDKSGLPSDRFSAERTGGSVSTLTIQRTQQEDSAVYLCASSWDRGAYEQYFGPGTRLTVT.

J is TRBJ2-7 and V is TRBV29-1; maybe TRBD1 (5 bases). This CDR3 contains 12 residues. The germline V gene has CDR1 SQVTM and CDR2 ANQGSEA. Trimming pared 6 bases from V and 3 bases from J, leaving 12 bases between. The CDR3 DNA reads as TGCAGCGTGGTGAAAACAGGCTACGAGCAGTACTTC. It encodes CSVVKTGYEQYF.

CDR3 DNA sequence: TGTGCCAGCAGCCGGGGGGTAGCCGAAGCTTTCTTT. Translated, it gives CASSRGVAEAFF. This chain links TRBV7-2 with TRBJ1-1; possibly TRBD1 for D (5 bases). V was shortened by 5 bases and J by 8 bases, with 12 bases between the two germline ends. The germline gives CDR1 SGHTA, CDR2 FQGNSA. The CDR3 is 12 residues long.

The chain carries TRBV7-9 and TRBJ2-1; 7 bases align to TRBD1. Germline lookup yields CDR1 SEHNR and CDR2 FQNEAQ (reference sequence). After removal of 5 bases from V and 7 bases from J, the junction contained 11 bases not matched to a gene. This CDR3 has 15 residues. CDR3 DNA sequence: TGTGCCAGCAGCCTTAGCGCCCAGGGGGAAAATGAGCAGTTCTTC. As protein: CASSLSAQGENEQFF.

This clone came up a few times. V is TRBV6-1 and J is TRBJ2-1; D unclear. V was cut by 7 bases and J by 0 bases, with 13 bases left in between. Germline CDR1 is MNHNS and CDR2 is SASEGT. The CDR3 totals 15 residues. The CDR3 nucleotides read TGTGCCAGCAAGATTACCCCGAGCTCCTACAATGAGCAGTTCTTC. Encoded protein: CASKITPSSYNEQFF.

This clone was seen a few times. The chain uses TRBV6-1 and TRBJ2-7; tentatively, D is TRBD2 (6 bases). Between the trimmed V and J ends, which lost 6 bases and 3 bases, there was a span of 9 bases. Germline V gene lookup returns CDR1 MNHNS and CDR2 SASEGT. The CDR3 is 12 amino acids. This chain's CDR3 is CASSAGSYEQYF. The CDR3 region has the DNA TGTGCCAGCAGCGCCGGGAGCTACGAGCAGTACTTC.

This rearrangement joins TRBV2 to TRBJ2-5; perhaps TRBD2 as D (6 bases). CDR3 size: 14 residues. Germline assignment: CDR1 SNHLY and CDR2 FYNNEI. The germline V and J ends were trimmed by 3 bases and 2 bases, with 10 bases remaining between them. As DNA, the CDR3 is TGTGCCAGCAGTGAGAGGAGGGGTCAAGAGACCCAGTACTTC. Amino acid sequence: CASSERRGQETQYF. Filled out from reference TRBV2 and TRBJ2-5, the complete variable domain reads EPEVTQTPSHQVTQMGQEVILRCVPISNHLYFYWYRQILGQKVEFLVSFYNNEISEKSEIFDDQFSVERPDGSNFTLKIRSTKLEDSAMYFCASSERRGQETQYFGPGTRLLVL.

As regards this clone: Other DNA sequences in the same sample also yield this CDR3. The rearrangement uses TRBV28 and TRBJ1-2; D remains unclear. Deletions cut 5 bases from V and 5 bases from J, with 3 bases between. The CDR3 is 10 residues long. Germline V gene data show CDR1 as MDHEN and CDR2 as SYDVKM. This chain's CDR3 is CASSRYGYTF. Written as DNA, the CDR3 is TGTGCCAGCAGTCGTTATGGCTACACCTTC.

The rearrangement uses TRBV7-8 and TRBJ1-1, with TRBD1 matching over 11 bases. Losses at the gene ends were 5 bases for V and 9 bases for J; bases not matched to a gene: 8. Looked up from germline, CDR1 is SGHVS and CDR2 is FQNEAQ. The CDR3 sequence is 14 residues long. The CDR3 DNA reads TGTGCCAGCAGCACCCCCGGGACAGGGGGTAAAGCTTTCTTT. Residues: CASSTPGTGGKAFF.

The CDR3 loop is CSVRRTSGVGNEKLFF. DNA of the CDR3: TGCAGCGTCCGACGGACCTCCGGGGTGGGTAATGAAAAACTGTTTTTT. This sequence joins TRBV29-1 and TRBJ1-4; unclear D gene. CDR1 is SQVTM and CDR2 is ANQGSEA in the germline V gene. CDR3 length: 16 residues. Trimming removed 6 bases from V and 4 bases from J, with 21 bases in between.

This clone was recorded once. The gene calls are TRBV30 and TRBJ2-4, with 8 bases matching TRBD1. The CDR3 runs to 18 residues. V shed 1 base and J 0 bases; nucleotides not matched to a gene: 11. In germline, CDR1 is GTSNPN, CDR2 SVGIG (reference sequence). CDR3 DNA: TGTGCCTGGAGTGAGTTGAGGACAGGGCCCCTAGCCAAAAACATTCAGTACTTC. Translation: CAWSELRTGPLAKNIQYF.

This clone has just one count. This chain connects TRBV4-1 to TRBJ2-7, with D possibly TRBD2 on 6 matching bases. The CDR3 length is 16 residues. V lost 4 bases and J 1 base, leaving 17 bases between the germline ends. The V gene's germline CDR1 is MGHRA and CDR2 YSYEKL. The CDR3 protein is CASSRGGEDFSYEQYF. Written as DNA, the CDR3 is TGCGCCAGCAGCCGAGGCGGGGAGGATTTTTCCTACGAGCAGTACTTC.

CDR3 nucleotides: TGTGCCAGCAGCACCCCGGTTTGGAGCACTGAAGCTTTCTTT. It specifies CASSTPVWSTEAFF. The V and J genes are TRBV7-9 and TRBJ1-1; D gene unclear. Trimming took off 5 bases at V and 4 bases at J, with 14 bases between the two ends. This CDR3 comprises 14 residues. From germline, CDR1 is SEHNR and CDR2 FQNEAQ (reference sequence).

The rearrangement joins TRBV12-5 to TRBJ2-1; TRBD2 matches 9 bases. Germline assignment: CDR1 LGHNT and CDR2 FRNRAP. V shed 1 base and J 2 bases; nucleotides not matched to a gene: 3. The CDR3 runs 16 residues. The CDR3, as DNA: TGTGCTAGTGGTTTGGGGACTAGCGTTCCCTACAATGAGCAGTTCTTC. Amino acid sequence: CASGLGTSVPYNEQFF.

This clone was detected only once. The J gene is TRBJ1-2, the V gene TRBV6-4, with 9 bases fitting TRBD1. The CDR3 contains 14 residues. The V segment lost 7 bases and the J segment 4 bases; nucleotides outside the gene matches: 7. The germline CDR1 and CDR2 sequences are MRHNA and SNTAGT. CDR3 in amino acids: CASTPGTGSYGYTF. The CDR3 DNA is TGTGCCAGCACCCCCGGGACAGGGAGCTATGGCTACACCTTC.

This chain links TRBV28 with TRBJ1-1; TRBD1 might be the D (5 bases). The CDR3 is made up of 14 amino acids. Germline lookup yields CDR1 MDHEN and CDR2 SYDVKM. The V end lost 4 bases, the J end lost 1 base, and 10 bases lay between the germline ends. CDR3 in DNA: TGTGCCAGCAGTTCCCCGGGGGGGAACACTGAAGCTTTCTTT. Its protein is CASSSPGGNTEAFF.

This clone showed up just a few times. The V and J genes are TRBV25-1 and TRBJ2-2; 9 bases line up with TRBD2. CDR1 MGHDK and CDR2 SYGVNS come from the germline V gene. J gave up 4 bases and V 1 base, and 10 bases lay outside the gene matches. This CDR3 contains 18 residues. CDR3 DNA sequence: TGTGCCAGCAGTGAATGGGGGGCGGGAGGGCCGGGCACCGGGGAGCTGTTTTTT. Protein sequence: CASSEWGAGGPGTGELFF.

This chain links TRBV14 with TRBJ1-2; D call uncertain. The CDR3 spans 14 residues. Trimming stripped 0 bases from V and 3 bases from J, with 8 bases between. Germline assignment: CDR1 SGHDN and CDR2 FVKESK. The CDR3 here is CASSQERGDYGYTF. CDR3 nucleotide sequence: TGTGCCAGCAGCCAAGAACGGGGAGACTATGGCTACACCTTC.

This clone was found a few times. This sequence joins TRBV4-3 and TRBJ1-4; no definite D call. The V gene's germline CDR1 is LGHNA and CDR2 YSLEER. Deletions cut 3 bases from V and 4 bases from J, with 21 bases between. CDR3 length equals 18 residues. The CDR3, as DNA: TGCGCCAGCAGCCACGCCCTACGCGGACTGGCGGATAATGAAAAACTGTTTTTT. Amino acid sequence: CASSHALRGLADNEKLFF.